This TCR beta chain emerged from a study of shared clonotypes between healthy human individuals. Assay: immunoSEQ multiplex PCR; the TCRdb copy retains only in-frame clones and omits some. The table shows 980,000 or so clones, with over 75% occurring only once. This clone has at least ten counts. The donors, healthy adults who were HIV-negative, had experienced no recent acute infections or vaccinations. Only Caucasian adults living in Nashville, Tennessee served as donors. From germline, CDR1 is SGHRS and CDR2 YFSETQ. This CDR3 has 15 residues. V shed 5 bases and J shed 3 bases, with 18 bases lying between them.

The receptor was isolated from a man aged 18 to 30 in good health. Material: memory CD4+ T cells sorted from blood. Subset described: CD45RA-negative fraction. The rearrangement uses TRBV5-1 and TRBJ2-7; tentative D call: TRBD1 (6 bases). In DNA form, the CDR3 reads TGCGCCAGCAGTCTTTTAAAAGGGGGAAGCTACGAGCAGTACTTC. It is translated as CASSLLKGGSYEQYF.